These 20 T cell receptor beta chains were sequenced from one sample in a study of long-term antiretroviral therapy in people with HIV. A v3.0 immunoSEQ assay was performed at survey level. Data came from immunoSEQ multiplex PCR; TCRdb stores just in-frame clones and leaves some out. In the table there are 20,000 to 25,000 clones, around 84% of which are singletons. The sample was unsorted PBMCs, taken 1.9 years after starting antiretroviral therapy. All receptors come from a woman aged 45-59 years with HIV.

The chain carries TRBV5-6 and TRBJ2-3; the D gene is possibly TRBD2 (6 bases). The V and J ends lost 3 bases and 6 bases respectively, with 14 bases between them. Per germline, CDR1 SGHDT and CDR2 YYEEEE. The CDR3 extends over 14 amino acids. CDR3 region: CASSSGDQHDTQYF. The CDR3 DNA reads as TGTGCCAGCAGCTCGGGGGACCAGCACGATACGCAGTATTTT.

The rearrangement joins TRBV5-5 to TRBJ1-6; possible D gene TRBD1, 5 bases. CDR3 length: 16 residues. Trimming took off 1 base at V and 6 bases at J, with 14 bases between the two ends. Germline V lookup: CDR1 SGHKS, CDR2 YYEKEE (reference sequence). CDR3 DNA: TGTGCCAGCAGCTTGACGCTCTTGCAGGGTAATTCACCCCTCCACTTT. This gives the protein CASSLTLLQGNSPLHF.

V and J are TRBV11-2 and TRBJ2-3, with 12 bases matching TRBD2. Germline V gives CDR1 SGHAT, CDR2 FQNNGV. V dropped 4 bases and J dropped 0; count of bases not matched to a gene: 8. The CDR3 loop spans 18 amino acids. In DNA form, the CDR3 reads TGTGCCAGCAGCTCCCTAGCGGGGGGGACATCTAGCACAGATACGCAGTATTTT. Translation: CASSSLAGGTSSTDTQYF. The whole variable domain, filled in from reference TRBV11-2 and TRBJ2-3, reads EAGVAQSPRYKIIEKRQSVAFWCNPISGHATLYWYQQILGQGPKLLIQFQNNGVVDDSQLPKDRFSAERLKGVDSTLKIQPAKLEDSAVYLCASSSLAGGTSSTDTQYFGPGTRLTVL.

This chain joins TRBV25-1 and TRBJ2-7, with TRBD1 identical over 10 bases. The CDR3 is 14 residues long. J was trimmed by 2 bases and V by 2 bases; bases with no gene match: 0. Germline-derived CDR1 and CDR2 are MGHDK and SYGVNS. The chain's CDR3 is CASSEGQGAYEQYF. CDR3 coding DNA: TGTGCCAGCAGTGAAGGACAGGGGGCCTACGAGCAGTACTTC.

This clone was seen a single time. V gene TRBV5-5 combines with J gene TRBJ2-7; no firm D call. Germline V CDR1 and CDR2: SGHKS, YYEKEE (reference sequence). This CDR3 region has 16 residues. Trimming removed 2 bases from V and 5 bases from J, with 20 bases in between. CDR3 residues: CASSFRPPVGTHEQYF. The CDR3 DNA reads TGTGCCAGCAGCTTCAGACCGCCGGTGGGTACCCACGAGCAGTACTTC.

This clone appeared a few times. J is TRBJ2-3 and V is TRBV29-1; 12 positions match TRBD2. The CDR3 length is 20 residues. The ends lost 1 base at V and 2 bases at J; junction bases unmatched: 16. Germline CDR1 is SQVTM and CDR2 is ANQGSEA. DNA of the CDR3: TGCAGCGTTGAAGGCGTGATCACTAGCGGGGGGTTCCTAGTCACAGATACGCAGTATTTT. Protein product: CSVEGVITSGGFLVTDTQYF.

The chain recombines TRBV5-6 with TRBJ2-7, with D maybe TRBD2 (5 bases). The germline gives CDR1 SGHDT, CDR2 YYEEEE. V lost 4 bases, J lost 0 bases, and 14 bases lay in between. CDR3 length: 15 amino acids. The CDR3 region has the DNA TGTGCCAGCAGCCCCCTCCCGGGGTTCTCCTACGAGCAGTACTTC. It encodes CASSPLPGFSYEQYF.

This sequence joins TRBV6-5 and TRBJ2-5, with D unclear. The V gene's germline CDR1 is MNHEY and CDR2 SVGAGI. This CDR3 has 12 residues. The V and J ends lost 8 bases and 5 bases respectively, with 12 bases between them. CDR3 nucleotides: TGTGCCAGCTCACGACTTGGCGAGACCCAGTACTTC. It is translated as CASSRLGETQYF.

This chain joins TRBV7-9 and TRBJ1-5, with 11 bases identical to TRBD1. CDR3 length: 17 residues. The V segment lost 1 base and the J segment 0 bases; nucleotides outside the gene matches: 2. Germline CDR1 and CDR2: SEHNR and FQNEAQ (reference sequence). CDR3 nucleotides: TGTGCCAGCAGCTTAGGGACAGGGGGCGATAGCAATCAGCCCCAGCATTTT. Residues: CASSLGTGGDSNQPQHF.

The J gene is TRBJ1-4, the V gene TRBV28, with a possible D match to TRBD1 (5 bases). In germline, CDR1 is MDHEN, CDR2 SYDVKM. CDR3 size: 14 residues. Trimming pared 2 bases from V and 4 bases from J, leaving 8 bases between. The CDR3 region is CASSLERGNEKLFF. CDR3 bases: TGTGCCAGCAGTTTAGAGAGGGGTAATGAAAAACTGTTTTTT. Variable domain in full (rest from reference TRBV28 and TRBJ1-4): DVKVTQSSRYLVKRTGEKVFLECVQDMDHENMFWYRQDPGLGLRLIYFSYDVKMKEKGDIPEGYSVSREKKERFSLILESASTNQTSMYLCASSLERGNEKLFFGSGTQLSVL.

The rearrangement joins TRBV29-1 to TRBJ2-1; 7 nucleotides line up with TRBD1. The CDR3 has 14 residues. Unmatched junction bases numbered 10, after V lost 7 bases and J lost 4 bases. From germline, CDR1 is SQVTM and CDR2 ANQGSEA. CDR3 sequence: CSASRGTAYNEQFF. CDR3 nucleotides: TGCAGCGCCAGCAGGGGGACGGCATACAATGAGCAGTTCTTC.

The gene calls are TRBV6-6 and TRBJ2-7; 11 bases are a match to TRBD1. Germline V gene sequence: CDR1 MNHNY, CDR2 SVGAGI (reference sequence). The CDR3 is made up of 15 amino acids. Germline trimming cut 9 bases from V and 7 bases from J; bases unmatched to any gene: 14. CDR3 sequence reads: CASTTMDRGQEEQYF. The CDR3 DNA follows: TGTGCCAGTACCACAATGGACAGGGGGCAAGAGGAGCAGTACTTC.

V and J are TRBV10-3 and TRBJ1-1; 7 nucleotides agree with TRBD1. Germline V CDR1 and CDR2: ENHRY, SYGVKD. CDR3 length: 15 residues. V lost 2 bases, J lost 8 bases, and 11 bases stayed unmatched. CDR3 residues: CAISEGSREGAEAFF. CDR3 in DNA: TGTGCCATCAGTGAGGGGTCCAGGGAGGGGGCCGAAGCTTTCTTT.

J is TRBJ2-7 and V is TRBV4-3; 10 bases align to TRBD1. V lost 3 bases to trimming and J lost 5 bases; unmatched junction nucleotides: 7. The CDR3 consists of 15 residues. Germline loops: CDR1 LGHNA, CDR2 YSLEER. The CDR3: CASSQGQGPGNEQYF. As DNA, the CDR3 is TGCGCCAGCAGCCAGGGACAGGGGCCGGGCAACGAGCAGTACTTC.

The chain's CDR3 is CASSQGNYGYTF. CDR3 sequence (DNA): TGTGCCAGCAGCCAGGGAAACTATGGCTACACCTTC. The J gene is TRBJ1-2, the V gene TRBV16; D uncertain. There are 12 residues in the CDR3. Trimming left V 3 bases short and J 2 bases short, with 4 bases between. Germline values: CDR1 KGHSY, CDR2 FQNENV.

The chain employs TRBV9 and TRBJ2-1; possibly TRBD1 for D (7 bases). The CDR3 has 14 amino acids. V was trimmed by 3 bases and J by 8 bases, leaving 15 bases between them. Germline V gene lookup returns CDR1 SGDLS and CDR2 YYNGEE. CDR3 coding DNA: TGTGCCAGCAGCGACCAGGGGGGCAGAGATGAGCAGTTCTTC. Its translation: CASSDQGGRDEQFF.

The rearrangement joins TRBV6-5 to TRBJ2-7; D is possibly TRBD1 (6 bases). Per germline, CDR1 MNHEY and CDR2 SVGAGI. V gave up 1 base and J gave up 1 base, with 11 bases separating them. The length of the CDR3 is 15 residues. The CDR3 region is CASSYYRTESYEQYF. The CDR3 DNA is TGTGCCAGCAGTTACTATCGGACAGAGTCCTACGAGCAGTACTTC.

The chain couples TRBV4-3 to TRBJ2-3; D might be TRBD1 (8 bases). CDR1 and CDR2 (germline): LGHNA, YSLEER. CDR3 length equals 15 residues. The germline V and J ends were trimmed by 2 bases and 4 bases, with 13 bases remaining between them. CDR3 sequence: CASSQTGGVADTQYF. The CDR3 DNA reads as TGCGCCAGCAGCCAAACAGGGGGGGTCGCAGATACGCAGTATTTT.

The rearrangement joins TRBV7-8 to TRBJ2-7, with TRBD2 identical over 7 bases. The germline V gene has CDR1 SGHVS and CDR2 FQNEAQ. This CDR3 has 12 amino acids. J lost 6 bases, V lost 5 bases, and 4 bases had no gene match. The CDR3 DNA follows: TGTGCCAGCAGCCGGACTAGTGGCGAGCAGTACTTC. Amino acids: CASSRTSGEQYF.

The chain joins TRBV28 to TRBJ1-2; no definite D call. This CDR3 has 14 amino acids. V dropped 5 bases and J dropped 0 bases, with 10 bases sitting between them. Germline assignment: CDR1 MDHEN and CDR2 SYDVKM. CDR3 nucleotide sequence: TGTGCCAGCAGTCCCCCGCCGACTAACTATGGCTACACCTTC. Translated, it gives CASSPPPTNYGYTF.